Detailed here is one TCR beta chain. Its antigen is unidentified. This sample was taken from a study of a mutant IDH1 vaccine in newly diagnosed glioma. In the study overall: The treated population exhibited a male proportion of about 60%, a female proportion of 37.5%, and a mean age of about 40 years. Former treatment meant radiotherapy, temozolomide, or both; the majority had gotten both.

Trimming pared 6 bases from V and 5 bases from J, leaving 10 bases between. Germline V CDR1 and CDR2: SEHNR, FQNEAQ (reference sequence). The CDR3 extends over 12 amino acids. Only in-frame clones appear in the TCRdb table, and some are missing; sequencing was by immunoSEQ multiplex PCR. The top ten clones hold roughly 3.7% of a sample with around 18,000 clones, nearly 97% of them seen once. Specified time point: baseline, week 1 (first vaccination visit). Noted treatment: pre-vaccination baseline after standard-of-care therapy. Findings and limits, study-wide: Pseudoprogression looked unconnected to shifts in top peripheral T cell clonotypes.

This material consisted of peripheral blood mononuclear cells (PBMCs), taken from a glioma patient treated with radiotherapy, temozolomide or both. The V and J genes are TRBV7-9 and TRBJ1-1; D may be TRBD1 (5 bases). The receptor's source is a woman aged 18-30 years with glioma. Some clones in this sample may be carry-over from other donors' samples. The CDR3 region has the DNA TGTGCCAGCAGTCATGGGGGGACTGAAGCTTTCTTT. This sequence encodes CASSHGGTEAFF.